Listed below are T cell receptor beta chains from one sample, sequenced in a study of CD8+ T cells in alopecia areata. Sequenced by immunoSEQ multiplex PCR; TCRdb stores in-frame clones only, minus some. Among approximately 66,000 clones listed, roughly 61% were seen once. The sequenced sample was CD8+ T cells sorted from blood, obtained at week 0. The receptors were sampled from a human donor with alopecia areata. CDR3s include the opening cysteine and the closing phenylalanine or tryptophan. A D gene is named only where the DNA matches it firmly. Where a row states a size, it is once, few, many or the class of an expanded clone; other rows omit it.

CDR3 protein	CDR3 DNA	clone size	J gene	D gene	V gene
CASSVRAGRETQYF	TGTGCCAGCAGCGTTAGGGCAGGGAGAGAGACCCAGTACTTC	NA	TRBJ2-5	NA	TRBV9
CASSLGQIEAFF	TGTGCCAGCAGCTTAGGACAAATTGAAGCTTTCTTT	NA	TRBJ1-1	NA	TRBV7-2
CASSQDGSGATSYEQYF	TGCGCCAGCAGCCAAGATGGGAGCGGGGCCACCTCCTACGAGCAGTACTTC	NA	TRBJ2-7	TRBD2	TRBV4-1
CASSLTDRATGELFF	TGTGCCAGCAGCTTAACCGACAGGGCCACCGGGGAGCTGTTTTTT	NA	TRBJ2-2	TRBD1	TRBV7-9
CASKSGEGKLFF	TGTGCCAGCAAAAGCGGGGAGGGGAAGCTGTTTTTT	NA	TRBJ2-2	TRBD2	TRBV27
CAWHRSGPIGEFF	TGTGCCTGGCACCGCTCGGGACCAATCGGGGAGTTCTTC	NA	TRBJ2-1	NA	TRBV30
CASSRVTSGYEQYF	TGCGCCAGCAGCCGCGTGACTAGCGGATACGAGCAGTACTTC	NA	TRBJ2-7	TRBD2	TRBV4-1
CASSLVSGGAPGELFF	TGTGCCAGCAGCTTAGTTAGCGGGGGGGCCCCCGGGGAGCTGTTTTTT	NA	TRBJ2-2	TRBD2	TRBV7-2
CASSLGGTGSQPQHF	TGTGCCAGCAGCTTAGGGGGGACAGGGAGTCAGCCCCAGCATTTT	NA	TRBJ1-5	TRBD1	TRBV7-9
CASSLKESSYEQYF	TGTGCCAGCAGCTTAAAGGAGAGCTCCTACGAGCAGTACTTC	NA	TRBJ2-7	NA	TRBV7-9
CASSFDGNSGANVLTF	TGTGCCAGCAGTTTCGACGGAAACTCTGGGGCCAACGTCCTGACTTTC	medium-sized	TRBJ2-6	NA	TRBV6-5
CASSERVAGGPNEQFF	TGCGCCAGCAGCGAAAGGGTAGCGGGAGGGCCCAATGAGCAGTTCTTC	once	TRBJ2-1	TRBD2	TRBV4-3
CASSLSSLAGTYEQYF	TGTGCCAGCAGCTTGAGTAGTCTAGCGGGTACCTACGAGCAGTACTTC	once	TRBJ2-7	TRBD2	TRBV5-4
CASSQEGDREVPGTQYF	TGCGCCAGCAGCCAAGAAGGGGACAGGGAGGTCCCCGGTACGCAGTATTTT	few	TRBJ2-3	TRBD1	TRBV4-3
CASSLDALFGSYNEQFF	TGTGCCAGCAGCTTAGATGCTCTTTTCGGCAGCTACAATGAGCAGTTCTTC	NA	TRBJ2-1	NA	TRBV7-9
CATSSGQGAIQVDQPQHF	TGTGCCACCAGCAGTGGACAGGGGGCTATCCAGGTTGATCAGCCCCAGCATTTT	NA	TRBJ1-5	TRBD1	TRBV15
CATTALRQQETQYF	TGTGCCACCACCGCGTTGAGACAGCAAGAGACCCAGTACTTC	once	TRBJ2-5	NA	TRBV15
CASSPTSGGPPLGTDTQYF	TGTGCCAGCAGCCCGACTAGCGGGGGTCCCCCCTTGGGCACAGATACGCAGTATTTT	NA	TRBJ2-3	TRBD2	TRBV27
CASGQGGYEQYF	TGTGCCAGCGGACAGGGGGGCTACGAGCAGTACTTC	NA	TRBJ2-7	TRBD1	TRBV6-6
CAWSPTSGRAVGETQYF	TGTGCCTGGAGCCCGACTAGCGGGAGGGCCGTAGGAGAGACCCAGTACTTC	many	TRBJ2-5	TRBD2	TRBV30